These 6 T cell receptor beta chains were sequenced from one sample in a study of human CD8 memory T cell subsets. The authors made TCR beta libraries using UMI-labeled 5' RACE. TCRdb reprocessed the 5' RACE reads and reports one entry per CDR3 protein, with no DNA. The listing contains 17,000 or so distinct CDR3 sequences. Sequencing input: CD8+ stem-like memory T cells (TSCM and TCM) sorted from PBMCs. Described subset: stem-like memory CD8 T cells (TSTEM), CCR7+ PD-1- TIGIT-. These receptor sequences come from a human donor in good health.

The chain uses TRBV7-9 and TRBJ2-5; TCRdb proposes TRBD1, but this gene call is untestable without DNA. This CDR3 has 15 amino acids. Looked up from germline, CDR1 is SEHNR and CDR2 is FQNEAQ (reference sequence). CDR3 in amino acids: CASSPPRTTQETQYF.

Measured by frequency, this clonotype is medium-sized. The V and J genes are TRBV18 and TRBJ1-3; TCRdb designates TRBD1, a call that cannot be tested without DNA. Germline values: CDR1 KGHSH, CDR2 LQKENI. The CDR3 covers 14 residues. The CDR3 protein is CASSPTDSLNTIYF.

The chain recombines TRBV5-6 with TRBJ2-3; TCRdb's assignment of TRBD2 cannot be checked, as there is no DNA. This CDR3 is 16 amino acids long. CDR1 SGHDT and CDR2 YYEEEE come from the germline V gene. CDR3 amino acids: CASSFRLAGYTDTQYF.

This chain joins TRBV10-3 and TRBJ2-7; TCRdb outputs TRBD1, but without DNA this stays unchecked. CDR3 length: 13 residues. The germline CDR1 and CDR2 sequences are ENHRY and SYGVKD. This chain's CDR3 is CAISGGQAYEQYF.

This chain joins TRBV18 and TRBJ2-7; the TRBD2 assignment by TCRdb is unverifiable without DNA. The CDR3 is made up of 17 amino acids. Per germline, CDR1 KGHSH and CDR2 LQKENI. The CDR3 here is CASSPFPAGGPSYEQYF.

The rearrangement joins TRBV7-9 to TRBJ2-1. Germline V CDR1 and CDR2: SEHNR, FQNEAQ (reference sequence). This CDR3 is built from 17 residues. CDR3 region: CASSLGISGSSYNEQFF.